This T cell receptor beta chain was retrieved from a study of CD8+ T cells in alopecia areata. The treatment: oral pan-JAK inhibitor, 5-10 mg twice daily. After isolation, RNA underwent reverse transcription to generate cDNA as the sequencing template. TCRdb's table, derived via immunoSEQ multiplex PCR, lists solely in-frame clones and lacks some. The sample has roughly 200,000 clones; 53% are singletons. Trimming stripped 1 base from V and 1 base from J, with 7 bases between. Germline assignment: CDR1 LNHNV and CDR2 YYDKDF (reference sequence). The CDR3 totals 14 residues. This clonotype was sampled from a human donor with alopecia areata. The sequences come from CD8+ T cells sorted from blood, collected at week 24, from a patient treated with tofacitinib. V is TRBV15 and J is TRBJ1-1; D perhaps matches TRBD1 (5 bases). CDR3 DNA sequence: TGTGCCACCAGCAGAGTGGGGGGGAACACTGAAGCTTTCTTT. Translated, it gives CATSRVGGNTEAFF.